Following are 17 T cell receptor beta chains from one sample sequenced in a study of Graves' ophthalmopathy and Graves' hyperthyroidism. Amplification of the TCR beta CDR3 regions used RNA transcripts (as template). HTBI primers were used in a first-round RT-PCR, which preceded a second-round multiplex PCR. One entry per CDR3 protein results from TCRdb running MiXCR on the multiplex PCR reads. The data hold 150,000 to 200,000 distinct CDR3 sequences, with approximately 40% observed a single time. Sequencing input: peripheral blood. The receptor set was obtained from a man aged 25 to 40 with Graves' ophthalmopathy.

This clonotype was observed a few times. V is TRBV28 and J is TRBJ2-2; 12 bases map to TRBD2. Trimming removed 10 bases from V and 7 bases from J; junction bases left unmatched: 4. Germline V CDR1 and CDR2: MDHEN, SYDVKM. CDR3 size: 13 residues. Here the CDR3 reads CATRLAGVGELFF. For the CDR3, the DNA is TGTGCCACCAGACTAGCGGGAGTCGGGGAGCTGTTTTTT.

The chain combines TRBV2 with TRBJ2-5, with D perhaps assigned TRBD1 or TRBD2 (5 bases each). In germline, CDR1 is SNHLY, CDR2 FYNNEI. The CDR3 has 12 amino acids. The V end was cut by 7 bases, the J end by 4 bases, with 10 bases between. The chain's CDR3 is CASMRGGETQYF. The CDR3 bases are TGTGCCAGCATGAGGGGTGGAGAGACCCAGTACTTC.

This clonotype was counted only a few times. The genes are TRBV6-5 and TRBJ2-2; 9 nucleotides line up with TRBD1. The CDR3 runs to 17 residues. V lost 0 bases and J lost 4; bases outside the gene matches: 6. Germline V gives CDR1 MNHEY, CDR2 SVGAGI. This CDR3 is CASSYSHRGQGTGELFF. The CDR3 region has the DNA TGTGCCAGCAGTTACTCCCACAGGGGGCAAGGCACCGGGGAGCTGTTTTTT.

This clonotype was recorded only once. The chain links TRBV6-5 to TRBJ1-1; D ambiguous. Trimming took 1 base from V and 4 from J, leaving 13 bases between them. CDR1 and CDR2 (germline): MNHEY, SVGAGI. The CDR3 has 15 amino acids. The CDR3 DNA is TGTGCCAGCAGTTACTACCCTTGGGGAACCACTGAAGCTTTCTTT. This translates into CASSYYPWGTTEAFF.

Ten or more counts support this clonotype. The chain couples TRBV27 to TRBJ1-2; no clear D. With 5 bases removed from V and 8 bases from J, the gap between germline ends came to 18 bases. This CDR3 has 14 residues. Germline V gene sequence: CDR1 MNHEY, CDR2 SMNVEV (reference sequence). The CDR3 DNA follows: TGTGCCAGCAGTCCTCGGGCCCCCCGAAAAGGCTACACCTTC. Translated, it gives CASSPRAPRKGYTF.

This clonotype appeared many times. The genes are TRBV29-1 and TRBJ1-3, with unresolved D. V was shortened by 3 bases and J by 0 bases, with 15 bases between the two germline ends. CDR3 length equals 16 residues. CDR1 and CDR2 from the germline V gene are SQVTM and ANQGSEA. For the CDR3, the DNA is TGCAGCGTTGAGGAGGGTAAAAGGAGCTCTGGAAACACCATATATTTT. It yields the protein CSVEEGKRSSGNTIYF. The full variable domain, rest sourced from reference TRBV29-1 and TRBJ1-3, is SAVISQKPSRDICQRGTSLTIQCQVDSQVTMMFWYRQQPGQSLTLIATANQGSEATYESGFVIDKFPISRPNLTFSTLTVSNMSPEDSSIYLCSVEEGKRSSGNTIYFGEGSWLTVV.

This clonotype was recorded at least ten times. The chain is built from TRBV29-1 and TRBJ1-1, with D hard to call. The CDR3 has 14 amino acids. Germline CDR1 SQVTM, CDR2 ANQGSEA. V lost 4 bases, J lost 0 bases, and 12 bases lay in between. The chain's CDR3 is CSVGRPSMNTEAFF. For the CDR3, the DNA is TGCAGCGTTGGACGGCCGTCTATGAACACTGAAGCTTTCTTT. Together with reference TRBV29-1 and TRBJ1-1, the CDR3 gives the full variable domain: SAVISQKPSRDICQRGTSLTIQCQVDSQVTMMFWYRQQPGQSLTLIATANQGSEATYESGFVIDKFPISRPNLTFSTLTVSNMSPEDSSIYLCSVGRPSMNTEAFFGQGTRLTVV.

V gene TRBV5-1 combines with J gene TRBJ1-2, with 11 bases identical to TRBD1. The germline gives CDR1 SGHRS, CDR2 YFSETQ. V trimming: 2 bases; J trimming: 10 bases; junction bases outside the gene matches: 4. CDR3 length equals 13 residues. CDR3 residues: CASSLWTGGSYTF. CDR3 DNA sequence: TGCGCCAGCAGCTTATGGACAGGGGGCTCCTACACCTTC.

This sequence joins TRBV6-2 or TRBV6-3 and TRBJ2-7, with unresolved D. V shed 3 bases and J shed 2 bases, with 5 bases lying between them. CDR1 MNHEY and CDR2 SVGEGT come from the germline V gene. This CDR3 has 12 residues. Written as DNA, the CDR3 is TGTGCCAGCAGTTATAATCCCTACGAGCAGTACTTC. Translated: CASSYNPYEQYF.

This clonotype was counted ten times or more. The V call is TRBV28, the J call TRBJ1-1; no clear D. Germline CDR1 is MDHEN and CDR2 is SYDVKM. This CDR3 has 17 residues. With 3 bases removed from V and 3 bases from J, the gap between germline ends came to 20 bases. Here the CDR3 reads CASSFRRGRNRYTEAFF. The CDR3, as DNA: TGTGCCAGCAGTTTTCGCCGCGGCCGCAACAGATACACTGAAGCTTTCTTT.

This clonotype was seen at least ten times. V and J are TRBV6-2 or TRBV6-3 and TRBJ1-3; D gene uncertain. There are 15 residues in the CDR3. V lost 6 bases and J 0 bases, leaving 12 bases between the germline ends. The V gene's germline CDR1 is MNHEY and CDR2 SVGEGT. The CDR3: CASRPPGFSGNTIYF. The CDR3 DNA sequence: TGTGCCAGCAGACCACCGGGATTCTCTGGAAACACCATATATTTT.

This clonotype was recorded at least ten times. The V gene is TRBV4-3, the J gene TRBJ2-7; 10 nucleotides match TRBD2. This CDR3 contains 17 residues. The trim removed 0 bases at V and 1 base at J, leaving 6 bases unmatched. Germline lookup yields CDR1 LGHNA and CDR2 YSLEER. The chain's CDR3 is CASSQEGASGSSYEQYF. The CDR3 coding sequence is TGCGCCAGCAGCCAAGAAGGGGCTAGCGGGAGTTCCTACGAGCAGTACTTC.

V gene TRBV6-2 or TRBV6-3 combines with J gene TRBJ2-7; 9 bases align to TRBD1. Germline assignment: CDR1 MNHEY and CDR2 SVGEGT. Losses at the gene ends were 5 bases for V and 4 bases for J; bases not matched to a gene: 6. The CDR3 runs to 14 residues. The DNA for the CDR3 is TGTGCCAGCAGTCAAAGGGGGACAGGGTACGAGCAGTACTTC. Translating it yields CASSQRGTGYEQYF.

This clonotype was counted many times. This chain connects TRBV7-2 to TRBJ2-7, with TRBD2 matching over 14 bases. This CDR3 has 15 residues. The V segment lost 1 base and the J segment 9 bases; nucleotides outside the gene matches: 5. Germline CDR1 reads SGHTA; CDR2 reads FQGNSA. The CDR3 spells CASSLDGTSGSGQYF. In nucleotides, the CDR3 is TGTGCCAGCAGCTTAGACGGGACTAGCGGGAGTGGGCAGTACTTC.

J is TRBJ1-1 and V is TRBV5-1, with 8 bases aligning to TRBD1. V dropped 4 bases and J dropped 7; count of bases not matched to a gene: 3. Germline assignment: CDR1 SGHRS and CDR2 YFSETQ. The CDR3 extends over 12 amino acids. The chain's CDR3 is CASSQDRGEAFF. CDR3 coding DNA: TGCGCCAGCAGCCAAGACAGGGGTGAAGCTTTCTTT.

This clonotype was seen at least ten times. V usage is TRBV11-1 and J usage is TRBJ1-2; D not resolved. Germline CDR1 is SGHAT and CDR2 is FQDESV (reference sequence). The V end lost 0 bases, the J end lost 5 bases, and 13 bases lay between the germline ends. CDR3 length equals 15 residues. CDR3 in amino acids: CASSLAGAAQYGYTF. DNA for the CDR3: TGTGCCAGCAGCTTAGCGGGAGCAGCCCAATATGGCTACACCTTC.

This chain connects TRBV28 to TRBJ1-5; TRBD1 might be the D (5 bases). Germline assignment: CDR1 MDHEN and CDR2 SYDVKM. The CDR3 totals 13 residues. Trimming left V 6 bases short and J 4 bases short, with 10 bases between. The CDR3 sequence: CASRTTVNQPQHF. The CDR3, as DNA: TGTGCCAGCAGAACGACAGTGAATCAGCCCCAGCATTTT.